This TCR beta chain is from a study of response to subunit inactivated influenza vaccine. General observations from the study: Authors suggested seasonal influenza vaccinations each recruit few new T cells.

TCRdb used MiXCR to reprocess the RT-PCR reads, holding one entry per CDR3 protein. Among more than 700,000 distinct CDR3 sequences, around 20% were seen once, and the ten largest hold approximately 10%. CDR1 and CDR2 (germline): SGDLS, YYNGEE. The CDR3 covers 16 residues. The V and J ends lost 0 bases and 4 bases respectively, with 16 bases between them. In this sample, this clonotype turned up a few times. The antigen is unknown. This TCR was sampled from a man over 45 who received an inactivated influenza vaccine. The source was PBMCs from blood, collected 5 to 6 days after vaccination. The V call is TRBV9, the J call TRBJ2-5, with TRBD2 as a possible D gene (5 bases). The CDR3 DNA reads as TGTGCCAGCAGCGTAGCTCCTAGCTTTAGGTTAGAGACCCAGTACTTC. As protein: CASSVAPSFRLETQYF.